The TCR beta chain under discussion was sequenced for a study of blood T cells in healthy people across ages. Study-level results: It was found that TCR beta diversity correlated strongly with the percentage of naive T cells.

With regard to this clonotype: The target antigen is unknown.

V shed 7 bases, J shed 7 bases, and the junction held 7 bases outside the gene matches. The CDR3 contains 13 residues. Per the germline V gene, CDR1 is PRHDT and CDR2 is FYEKMQ (reference sequence). With a J-beta primer mix and a sample-barcoded 5' primer, a second PCR ran about 7 to 11 cycles. TCRdb recomputed calls from the 5' RACE reads with MiXCR, one row per CDR3 protein. The table has about 1 million distinct CDR3 sequences, 40% to 50% seen once. Source material: blood. V gene TRBV13 combines with J gene TRBJ2-1; 7 bases align to TRBD1. This receptor was taken from a woman in her sixties in good health. This CDR3 is CASTQGEGNEQFF. The CDR3 nucleotides are TGTGCCAGCACGCAGGGGGAAGGGAATGAGCAGTTCTTC.